Sequencing of this T cell receptor (beta chain) was carried out in a study of response to subunit inactivated influenza vaccine. Details on this clonotype: Antigen unknown.

CDR1 is SGHAT, CDR2 FQNNGV, per germline. V lost 7 bases and J lost 4; bases outside the gene matches: 15. The CDR3 is made up of 20 amino acids. The study, taken as a whole, reports: Researchers suggested that each seasonal influenza vaccination recruits few new T cells.

TCRdb passed the RT-PCR reads through MiXCR, listing each CDR3 protein once. The table shows 800,000 to 1,000,000 distinct CDR3 sequences, with 21% occurring only once. The chain links TRBV11-2 to TRBJ2-2; 16 bases agree with TRBD2. The receptor was isolated from a man aged 50 to 59 who received an inactivated influenza vaccine. Sequences were derived from PBMCs from blood, sampled roughly 5 days after vaccination. CDR3 DNA: TGTGCCAGCACCCGAAGGGGACTAGCGGGGGGGCCATTTAGCACCGGGGAGCTGTTTTTT. It translates to CASTRRGLAGGPFSTGELFF.